The 23 T cell receptor beta chains below all came from one sample that was sequenced in a study of cytomegalovirus exposure and HLA in healthy donors. PCR was performed using 60 Vbeta and 13 Jbeta primers. Here immunoSEQ multiplex PCR was the method, and the copy in TCRdb shows in-frame clones only, minus some. The data show 130,000 to 150,000 clones, nearly 85% seen once. Sequencing was performed on PBMCs. The receptors derive from a male donor in good health and CMV-seronegative.

The chain has TRBV18 and TRBJ1-6; D ambiguous. Per germline, CDR1 KGHSH and CDR2 LQKENI. The CDR3 extends over 16 amino acids. V was clipped by 2 bases and J by 9 bases, with 17 bases between them. The CDR3 loop reads CASSPLERVRGSPLHF. CDR3 sequence (DNA): TGTGCCAGCTCACCATTAGAGAGGGTTCGGGGTTCACCCCTCCACTTT. The full variable domain, completed using reference TRBV18 and TRBJ1-6, is NAGVMQNPRHLVRRRGQEARLRCSPMKGHSHVYWYRQLPEEGLKFMVYLQKENIIDESGMPKERFSAEFPKEGPSILRIQQVVRGDSAAYFCASSPLERVRGSPLHFGNGTRLTVT.

This sequence joins TRBV29-1 and TRBJ2-5; D call uncertain. Germline CDR1 is SQVTM and CDR2 is ANQGSEA. The CDR3 contains 12 residues. Trimming removed 5 bases at V and 3 bases at J, with 10 bases between. CDR3 amino acids: CSVIDTEETQYF. The CDR3 DNA sequence: TGCAGCGTTATCGACACAGAAGAGACCCAGTACTTC.

The chain recombines TRBV6-6 with TRBJ2-1; perhaps TRBD2 as D (5 bases). The CDR3 length is 15 residues. Germline CDR1 and CDR2: MNHNY and SVGAGI (reference sequence). V was pared by 2 bases and J by 2 bases, with 10 bases between. CDR3 nucleotides: TGTGCCAGCAGTTACGGCGGAGGCCCCTACAATGAGCAGTTCTTC. Protein product: CASSYGGGPYNEQFF.

The chain is built from TRBV5-1 and TRBJ1-1, with TRBD1 matching over 8 bases. V dropped 4 bases and J dropped 11; count of bases not matched to a gene: 7. This CDR3 has 12 amino acids. Per germline, CDR1 SGHRS and CDR2 YFSETQ. CDR3 coding DNA: TGCGCCAGCAGCGCAAGCCCAGGGGGCGCTTTCTTT. It translates to CASSASPGGAFF.

The rearrangement joins TRBV7-9 to TRBJ1-2; TRBD1 is a possible D gene (6 bases). Trimming pared 4 bases from V and 4 bases from J, leaving 10 bases between. This CDR3 comprises 13 residues. Looked up from germline, CDR1 is SEHNR and CDR2 is FQNEAQ (reference sequence). The CDR3: CASSWDKLYGYTF. CDR3 nucleotide sequence: TGTGCCAGCAGCTGGGACAAGCTCTATGGCTACACCTTC.

V usage is TRBV5-4 and J usage is TRBJ1-2; the D gene is possibly TRBD1 (6 bases). The CDR3 sequence is 15 residues long. V lost 4 bases and J lost 6, with 19 bases in between. The germline CDR1 and CDR2 sequences are SGHNT and YYREEE (reference sequence). In nucleotides, the CDR3 is TGTGCCAGCAGCCCGCTGGGGGCGTCACTTGATGGCTACACCTTC. Encoded protein: CASSPLGASLDGYTF.

This chain uses TRBV28 with TRBJ1-6; D possibly corresponds to TRBD1 (5 bases). CDR1 is MDHEN and CDR2 is SYDVKM in the germline V gene. This CDR3 comprises 15 residues. V shed 3 bases and J shed 7 bases, with 13 bases lying between them. The CDR3 bases are TGTGCCAGCAGTTTTGTGGGGCTAGGGAATTCACCCCTCCACTTT. Encoded protein: CASSFVGLGNSPLHF.

This chain uses TRBV9 with TRBJ1-4; TRBD1 matches 10 bases. Trimming removed 4 bases from V and 7 bases from J; junction bases left unmatched: 7. There are 15 residues in the CDR3. Germline V gives CDR1 SGDLS, CDR2 YYNGEE. This CDR3 is CASSTRDRGIEKLFF. DNA for the CDR3: TGTGCCAGCAGCACTCGGGACAGGGGAATTGAAAAACTGTTTTTT.

V usage is TRBV2 and J usage is TRBJ2-7; 11 positions match TRBD2. The CDR3 contains 14 residues. V lost 6 bases to trimming and J lost 3 bases; unmatched junction nucleotides: 4. The germline V gene encodes CDR1 SNHLY and CDR2 FYNNEI. The CDR3 bases are TGTGCCAGCAGATACGGGACTAGCGGCTACGAGCAGTACTTC. Residues: CASRYGTSGYEQYF.

The rearrangement links TRBV7-2 to TRBJ1-5; TRBD1 matches 8 bases. The CDR3 contains 14 residues. After removal of 10 bases from V and 3 bases from J, the junction contained 8 bases not matched to a gene. Germline V gives CDR1 SGHTA, CDR2 FQGNSA. In DNA, the CDR3 is TGTGCCACCCAGGACAGGGCCTCCAATCAGCCCCAGCATTTT. Translation gives CATQDRASNQPQHF. The whole variable domain, remainder taken from reference TRBV7-2 and TRBJ1-5, is GAGVSQSPSNKVTEKGKDVELRCDPISGHTALYWYRQSLGQGLEFLIYFQGNSAPDKSGLPSDRFSAERTGGSVSTLTIQRTQQEDSAVYLCATQDRASNQPQHFGDGTRLSIL.

The CDR3 protein is CASSGRAAGEQFF. The CDR3 DNA reads as TGTGCCAGTAGTGGCCGGGCCGCGGGAGAGCAGTTCTTC. The chain uses TRBV19 and TRBJ2-1, with D possibly matching TRBD2 (6 bases). Trimming left V 5 bases short and J 10 bases short, with 15 bases between. There are 13 residues in the CDR3. The germline gives CDR1 LNHDA, CDR2 SQIVND (reference sequence). The entire variable domain, with the rest obtained from reference TRBV19 and TRBJ2-1, is as follows: DGGITQSPKYLFRKEGQNVTLSCEQNLNHDAMYWYRQDPGQGLRLIYYSQIVNDFQKGDIAEGYSVSREKKESFPLTVTSAQKNPTAFYLCASSGRAAGEQFFGPGTRLTVL.

V gene TRBV25-1 combines with J gene TRBJ2-2; TRBD1 matches at 8 bases. V shed 4 bases, J shed 6 bases, and the junction held 10 bases outside the gene matches. Germline assignment: CDR1 MGHDK and CDR2 SYGVNS. This CDR3 has 16 amino acids. CDR3 sequence: CASSGRQGSFAGELFF. CDR3 nucleotide sequence: TGTGCCAGCAGTGGTAGACAGGGGAGTTTCGCCGGGGAGCTGTTTTTT.

The chain links TRBV7-2 to TRBJ1-5, with D possibly TRBD1 on 6 matching bases. CDR1 is SGHTA, CDR2 FQGNSA, per germline. V gave up 5 bases and J gave up 7 bases, with 18 bases separating them. This CDR3 comprises 15 residues. CDR3 in DNA: TGTGCCAGCAGCCCATCCGGGACGAGGGGGCAGCCCCAGCATTTT. It translates to CASSPSGTRGQPQHF.

The chain uses TRBV28 and TRBJ2-7, with 12 bases identical to TRBD2. The CDR3 totals 15 residues. The junction had 9 bases not matched to a gene; V was cut back by 7 bases and J by 5 bases. The germline V gene has CDR1 MDHEN and CDR2 SYDVKM. As DNA, the CDR3 is TGTGCCAGCAAGGTGGCTAGCGGGAGGGTCCACGAGCAGTACTTC. Translated: CASKVASGRVHEQYF.

This chain uses TRBV9 with TRBJ2-7; D might be TRBD1 (5 bases). V was pared by 4 bases and J by 2 bases, with 16 bases between. The germline gives CDR1 SGDLS, CDR2 YYNGEE. This CDR3 region has 15 residues. The CDR3 protein is CASSPRNRSTYEQYF. The DNA of the CDR3 is TGTGCCAGCAGCCCCCGGAACAGGTCCACCTACGAGCAGTACTTC.

As DNA, the CDR3 is TGTGCCAGCAGTTCCCACGCGGGGAACATTCAGTACTTC. Protein: CASSSHAGNIQYF. The rearrangement joins TRBV27 to TRBJ2-4; D is possibly TRBD2 (6 bases). The CDR3 totals 13 residues. Trimming shortened V by 4 bases and J by 7 bases, and 11 bases separated the two germline ends. Germline CDR1 reads MNHEY; CDR2 reads SMNVEV (reference sequence).

The gene calls are TRBV4-3 and TRBJ1-3, with D possibly being TRBD1 (6 bases). The CDR3 has 15 residues. The V end lost 4 bases, the J end lost 4 bases, and 14 bases lay between the germline ends. Germline CDR1 and CDR2: LGHNA and YSLEER. CDR3 residues: CASSPGQGSGNTIYF. In nucleotides, the CDR3 is TGCGCCAGCAGCCCGGGTCAGGGGTCCGGAAACACCATATATTTT.

The rearrangement uses TRBV5-5 and TRBJ2-7; tentatively, D is TRBD2 (6 bases). The V end was cut by 4 bases, the J end by 0 bases, with 20 bases between. The CDR3 totals 17 residues. Germline V CDR1 and CDR2: SGHKS, YYEKEE (reference sequence). The CDR3 is CASSPREWGPSSYEQYF. The CDR3 coding sequence is TGTGCCAGCAGCCCCCGGGAGTGGGGCCCGAGCTCCTACGAGCAGTACTTC.

This clone was observed a few times. The rearrangement links TRBV5-1 to TRBJ2-5; maybe TRBD2 (6 bases). Trimming took 4 bases from V and 6 from J, leaving 16 bases between them. The CDR3 runs 14 residues. The germline V gene has CDR1 SGHRS and CDR2 YFSETQ. The CDR3 region has the DNA TGCGCCAGCAGCCATGGCGGGGTGATACAGACCCAGTACTTC. This sequence encodes CASSHGGVIQTQYF.

The chain uses TRBV7-2 and TRBJ1-2; 8 nucleotides line up with TRBD1. Germline V CDR1 and CDR2: SGHTA, FQGNSA. This CDR3 is built from 16 residues. The trim removed 6 bases at V and 4 bases at J, leaving 13 bases unmatched. This CDR3 is CASRAETGARGYGYTF. DNA of the CDR3: TGTGCCAGCAGGGCAGAGACAGGGGCCCGGGGCTATGGCTACACCTTC. Full variable domain (outside the CDR3, taken from reference TRBV7-2 and TRBJ1-2): GAGVSQSPSNKVTEKGKDVELRCDPISGHTALYWYRQSLGQGLEFLIYFQGNSAPDKSGLPSDRFSAERTGGSVSTLTIQRTQQEDSAVYLCASRAETGARGYGYTFGSGTRLTVV.

The V call is TRBV5-4, the J call TRBJ2-7, with 10 positions matching TRBD2. The CDR3 is 15 residues long. Germline assignment: CDR1 SGHNT and CDR2 YYREEE (reference sequence). V dropped 7 bases and J dropped 5; count of bases not matched to a gene: 12. In DNA form, the CDR3 reads TGTGCCAGCCGCGGCGGGGCTAGCGGGGGCCACGAGCAGTACTTC. Its protein is CASRGGASGGHEQYF.

The V and J genes are TRBV7-2 and TRBJ1-2; weak D call: TRBD1 (5 bases). The CDR3 totals 15 residues. Germline loops: CDR1 SGHTA, CDR2 FQGNSA. V lost 5 bases and J lost 4, with 17 bases in between. The CDR3 loop is CASSPRAGTGYGYTF. In DNA, the CDR3 is TGTGCCAGCAGCCCCCGGGCAGGGACTGGCTATGGCTACACCTTC.

V is TRBV19 and J is TRBJ2-3, with 11 bases matching TRBD1. J was trimmed by 2 bases and V by 4 bases; bases with no gene match: 17. The CDR3 has 20 residues. In germline, CDR1 is LNHDA, CDR2 SQIVND (reference sequence). This chain's CDR3 is CASSTLQVFRDRGNTDTQYF. The CDR3 coding sequence is TGTGCCAGTAGTACCCTTCAAGTGTTCCGGGACAGGGGGAACACAGATACGCAGTATTTT.